Following are 5 T cell receptor beta chains from one sample sequenced in a study of shared clonotypes between healthy human individuals. Method: immunoSEQ multiplex PCR; TCRdb's copy keeps in-frame clones and lacks some. Of about 2.4 million clones listed, approximately 90% are singletons. The sequenced sample was naive CD4+ T cells sorted from blood. Subset in this sample: CD45RA+ positively selected. The receptors originated from a man between 18 and 29 years old in good health.

The rearrangement uses TRBV27 and TRBJ1-5; no clear D gene. Germline CDR1 reads MNHEY; CDR2 reads SMNVEV (reference sequence). The CDR3 has 13 amino acids. V dropped 5 bases and J dropped 5 bases, with 10 bases sitting between them. The CDR3 DNA reads TGTGCCAGCAGTATGGGGTCCTATCAGCCCCAGCATTTT. Encoded protein: CASSMGSYQPQHF.

This sequence joins TRBV18 and TRBJ2-7; TRBD2 agrees at 7 bases. There are 14 residues in the CDR3. Unmatched junction bases numbered 8, after V lost 6 bases and J lost 3 bases. Per the germline V gene, CDR1 is KGHSH and CDR2 is LQKENI. The CDR3 DNA follows: TGTGCCAGCTCCGAGCACTCGGGGGGCTACGAGCAGTACTTC. Translating gives CASSEHSGGYEQYF.

The chain links TRBV19 to TRBJ2-1; D is undetermined. CDR1 and CDR2 (germline): LNHDA, SQIVND (reference sequence). With 5 bases removed from V and 6 bases from J, the gap between germline ends came to 11 bases. The CDR3 spans 13 residues. The CDR3 reads CASSPRVPNEQFF. Here the CDR3 DNA reads TGTGCCAGTAGTCCCCGGGTTCCCAATGAGCAGTTCTTC. The variable domain in full, with the rest retrieved from reference TRBV19 and TRBJ2-1, is DGGITQSPKYLFRKEGQNVTLSCEQNLNHDAMYWYRQDPGQGLRLIYYSQIVNDFQKGDIAEGYSVSREKKESFPLTVTSAQKNPTAFYLCASSPRVPNEQFFGPGTRLTVL.

The chain joins TRBV29-1 to TRBJ1-1; no reliable D call. There are 14 residues in the CDR3. Germline V gene sequence: CDR1 SQVTM, CDR2 ANQGSEA. Trimming shortened V by 5 bases and J by 3 bases, and 16 bases separated the two germline ends. Here the CDR3 reads CSVQSRLSDTEAFF. Written as DNA, the CDR3 is TGCAGCGTTCAGTCTCGGCTGTCGGACACTGAAGCTTTCTTT.

CDR3 DNA sequence: TGCGCCAGCACCCAGACCCCCGGGTCGGGTCATGGCTACACCTTC. Encoded protein: CASTQTPGSGHGYTF. This rearrangement joins TRBV5-1 to TRBJ1-2; the D is unclear. Trimming took 6 bases from V and 6 from J, leaving 21 bases between them. CDR1 and CDR2 from the germline V gene are SGHRS and YFSETQ. This CDR3 comprises 15 residues. The full variable domain, its missing parts supplied by reference TRBV5-1 and TRBJ1-2, is KAGVTQTPRYLIKTRGQQVTLSCSPISGHRSVSWYQQTPGQGLQFLFEYFSETQRNKGNFPGRFSGRQFSNSRSEMNVSTLELGDSALYLCASTQTPGSGHGYTFGSGTRLTVV.